The 9 T cell receptor beta chains reported below all come from one sample, sequenced in a study of memory CD4+ T cells and cytomegalovirus serostatus. Single viable CD3+CD4+CD8-CD45RO+ cells were sorted as the memory CD4+ T cells. Libraries were prepared by immunoSEQ multiplex PCR; TCRdb keeps only in-frame clonotypes and omits some of them. The sample lists just over 45,000 clones, around 77% occurring once. Sequencing was performed on memory CD4+ T cells from blood. The receptors here all came from an adult in good health and CMV-seronegative.

This clone was seen a single time. The chain links TRBV6-1 to TRBJ1-2; D is possibly TRBD1 (5 bases). The germline gives CDR1 MNHNS, CDR2 SASEGT. Trimming shortened V by 0 bases and J by 4 bases, and 12 bases separated the two germline ends. The length of the CDR3 is 15 residues. CDR3 sequence (DNA): TGTGCCAGCAGTGAAGCGCGAGGGGCTGGCTATGGCTACACCTTC. Residues: CASSEARGAGYGYTF.

The J gene is TRBJ1-4, the V gene TRBV5-4; no definite D call. CDR1 is SGHNT and CDR2 is YYREEE in the germline V gene (reference sequence). The V and J ends lost 6 bases and 3 bases respectively, with 12 bases between them. This CDR3 has 14 amino acids. CDR3 sequence reads: CASTSDVANEKLFF. The CDR3 DNA is TGTGCCAGCACCTCAGATGTCGCTAATGAAAAACTGTTTTTT.

CDR3 DNA: TGTGCCAGCAGACCTTACAGGGGAGACACTGAAGCTTTCTTT. It encodes CASRPYRGDTEAFF. The chain carries TRBV7-2 and TRBJ1-1; TRBD1 aligns across 7 bases. Germline V lookup: CDR1 SGHTA, CDR2 FQGNSA. V gave up 6 bases and J gave up 3 bases; unmatched junction bases: 7. The CDR3 sequence is 14 residues long.

V usage is TRBV2 and J usage is TRBJ1-2; D is undetermined. The CDR3 runs 12 residues. The germline gives CDR1 SNHLY, CDR2 FYNNEI. With 6 bases removed from V and 3 bases from J, the gap between germline ends came to 8 bases. CDR3 amino acids: CASRNTDYGYTF. The CDR3 coding sequence is TGTGCCAGCAGGAACACAGACTATGGCTACACCTTC. Filled out from reference TRBV2 and TRBJ1-2, the complete variable domain reads EPEVTQTPSHQVTQMGQEVILRCVPISNHLYFYWYRQILGQKVEFLVSFYNNEISEKSEIFDDQFSVERPDGSNFTLKIRSTKLEDSAMYFCASRNTDYGYTFGSGTRLTVV.

The J gene is TRBJ1-1, the V gene TRBV12-5, with 11 bases that match TRBD1. The CDR3 runs 14 residues. The J segment lost 7 bases and the V segment lost 7 bases, leaving 8 bases of the junction unmatched. CDR1 LGHNT and CDR2 FRNRAP come from the germline V gene. Written as DNA, the CDR3 is TGTGCTAGTGCCCGGACAGGGGGCGTCGGTGAAGCTTTCTTT. This sequence encodes CASARTGGVGEAFF.

V gene TRBV11-3 combines with J gene TRBJ2-1; D possibly corresponds to TRBD1 (6 bases). The V gene's germline CDR1 is SGHNT and CDR2 YENEEA. V was trimmed by 4 bases and J by 6 bases, leaving 22 bases between them. This CDR3 spans 17 amino acids. The CDR3 reads CASSSDLGTPPGNEQFF. The CDR3 nucleotides are TGTGCCAGCAGCTCTGACTTAGGGACACCCCCCGGCAATGAGCAGTTCTTC.

This clone has more than one count but fewer than ten. This chain links TRBV28 with TRBJ2-7; D uncertain. The CDR3 has 11 amino acids. V was clipped by 7 bases and J by 7 bases, with 11 bases between them. Germline lookup yields CDR1 MDHEN and CDR2 SYDVKM. DNA of the CDR3: TGTGCCAGCACCGCTCTTAGGGAGCAGTACTTC. Protein product: CASTALREQYF.

The chain uses TRBV5-1 and TRBJ2-7; D gene ambiguous. V dropped 4 bases and J dropped 5 bases, with 16 bases sitting between them. Germline V gene lookup returns CDR1 SGHRS and CDR2 YFSETQ. The CDR3 totals 14 residues. The CDR3 nucleotides are TGCGCCAGCAGCCCCCGAAGTAGGCCGGACGAGCAGTACTTC. Translating gives CASSPRSRPDEQYF. Full variable domain (missing parts from reference TRBV5-1 and TRBJ2-7): KAGVTQTPRYLIKTRGQQVTLSCSPISGHRSVSWYQQTPGQGLQFLFEYFSETQRNKGNFPGRFSGRQFSNSRSEMNVSTLELGDSALYLCASSPRSRPDEQYFGPGTRLTVT.

The rearrangement links TRBV18 to TRBJ1-3; weak D call: TRBD1 (6 bases). The CDR3 is made up of 16 amino acids. Trimming removed 2 bases from V and 4 bases from J, with 15 bases in between. CDR1 and CDR2 from the germline V gene are KGHSH and LQKENI. Written as DNA, the CDR3 is TGTGCCAGCTCACCAACGGGGGACAAGGTGGGAAACACCATATATTTT. Residues: CASSPTGDKVGNTIYF.